The next 32 T cell receptor beta chains were all read from a single sample in a study of blood T cell repertoires in COVID-19. The protocol was immunoSEQ multiplex PCR, while the TCRdb copy is restricted to in-frame clones and leaves out a portion. The table shows about 210,000 clones, with roughly nine tenths occurring only once. Specimen: peripheral blood. The origin of the receptors is a man aged 25 to 45 with acute or convalescent COVID-19.

The J gene is TRBJ1-2, the V gene TRBV7-9, with 9 bases that match TRBD1. Germline loops: CDR1 SEHNR, CDR2 FQNEAQ (reference sequence). The CDR3 is 15 amino acids. The V gene end was trimmed by 3 bases and the J gene end by 8 bases; junction bases not matched to a gene: 10. The CDR3 is CASSFPEQGAEGYTF. DNA for the CDR3: TGTGCCAGCAGCTTCCCCGAACAGGGGGCGGAGGGCTACACCTTC.

This rearrangement joins TRBV19 to TRBJ2-3, with 13 bases identical to TRBD2. Germline CDR1 and CDR2: LNHDA and SQIVND (reference sequence). CDR3 length: 15 residues. The trim removed 6 bases at V and 5 bases at J, leaving 5 bases unmatched. This chain's CDR3 is CASRRTSGGGDTQYF. Here the CDR3 DNA reads TGTGCCAGTAGAAGGACTAGCGGGGGTGGAGATACGCAGTATTTT.

The genes are TRBV11-2 and TRBJ2-7; 10 bases map to TRBD1. V trimming: 5 bases; J trimming: 3 bases; junction bases outside the gene matches: 4. The V gene's germline CDR1 is SGHAT and CDR2 FQNNGV. The length of the CDR3 is 14 residues. CDR3 residues: CASSRTGGVYEQYF. CDR3 sequence (DNA): TGTGCCAGCAGCCGGACAGGGGGGGTCTACGAGCAGTACTTC.

The CDR3 reads CASSRVEVAAETQYF. The DNA of the CDR3 is TGTGCCAGCAGTCGCGTTGAGGTGGCAGCGGAGACCCAGTACTTC. The chain carries TRBV28 and TRBJ2-5; no firm D call. The V gene's germline CDR1 is MDHEN and CDR2 SYDVKM. Trimming took off 5 bases at V and 5 bases at J, with 18 bases between the two ends. There are 15 residues in the CDR3.

CDR3 residues: CASSLLPSGGYEQYF. DNA for the CDR3: TGTGCCAGCAGCTTACTCCCTAGCGGGGGCTACGAGCAGTACTTC. The V and J genes are TRBV7-2 and TRBJ2-7; 10 bases are shared with TRBD2. Germline-derived CDR1 and CDR2 are SGHTA and FQGNSA. There are 15 residues in the CDR3. V shed 2 bases and J 3 bases; nucleotides not matched to a gene: 4.

The chain uses TRBV11-2 and TRBJ2-1; the match to TRBD1 covers 8 bases. The junction had 8 bases not matched to a gene; V was cut back by 3 bases and J by 4 bases. The CDR3 covers 16 residues. Germline CDR1 SGHAT, CDR2 FQNNGV. The CDR3, as DNA: TGTGCCAGCAGCTTCTACAGGGGGAAAACATACAATGAGCAGTTCTTC. This translates into CASSFYRGKTYNEQFF.

V is TRBV6-6 and J is TRBJ2-4, with TRBD1 identical over 11 bases. The V and J ends lost 2 bases and 6 bases, in that order; junction bases with no gene match: 6. This CDR3 comprises 16 residues. CDR1 MNHNY and CDR2 SVGAGI come from the germline V gene (reference sequence). CDR3 sequence (DNA): TGTGCCAGCAGTTACAAGGCGGACAGGGGGCGAAACATTCAGTACTTC. This codes for CASSYKADRGRNIQYF.

This chain joins TRBV2 and TRBJ2-5; the match to TRBD2 covers 8 bases. The CDR3 runs 15 residues. CDR1 SNHLY and CDR2 FYNNEI come from the germline V gene. J lost 7 bases, V lost 2 bases, and 9 bases had no gene match. The CDR3 here is CASSELEAGAGTQYF. CDR3 bases: TGTGCCAGCAGTGAATTAGAAGCGGGGGCAGGGACCCAGTACTTC.

The chain carries TRBV7-3 and TRBJ2-1; TRBD2 agrees at 8 bases. Trimming removed 6 bases from V and 7 bases from J; junction bases left unmatched: 11. CDR1 and CDR2 from the germline V gene are SGHTA and FQGTGA. This CDR3 comprises 15 residues. CDR3 in DNA: TGTGCCAGCAGTTGGAGCGGGGGCGGGATAAATGAGCAGTTCTTC. The encoded protein is CASSWSGGGINEQFF.

V and J are TRBV19 and TRBJ1-5; no reliable D call. Germline values: CDR1 LNHDA, CDR2 SQIVND (reference sequence). The CDR3 has 17 amino acids. V dropped 8 bases and J dropped 0 bases, with 20 bases sitting between them. The CDR3 loop reads CASRGGSGIYSNQPQHF. CDR3 sequence (DNA): TGTGCCAGTCGTGGCGGGTCGGGGATATATAGCAATCAGCCCCAGCATTTT. Drawing the rest from reference TRBV19 and TRBJ1-5, the complete variable domain is DGGITQSPKYLFRKEGQNVTLSCEQNLNHDAMYWYRQDPGQGLRLIYYSQIVNDFQKGDIAEGYSVSREKKESFPLTVTSAQKNPTAFYLCASRGGSGIYSNQPQHFGDGTRLSIL.

The chain uses TRBV6-6 and TRBJ1-5, with a tentative D call TRBD1 (5 bases). Germline lookup yields CDR1 MNHNY and CDR2 SVGAGI (reference sequence). The CDR3 length is 13 residues. V was cut by 2 bases and J by 4 bases, with 6 bases left in between. The CDR3 coding sequence is TGTGCCAGCAGTTACGGGGGGAATCAGCCCCAGCATTTT. Protein product: CASSYGGNQPQHF.

This chain connects TRBV11-3 to TRBJ1-5; 11 bases agree with TRBD1. With 10 bases clipped from V and 2 bases from J, the junction kept 7 bases outside the gene matches. The CDR3 spans 15 residues. Germline V lookup: CDR1 SGHNT, CDR2 YENEEA. This chain's CDR3 is CATTGTGGRNQPQHF. CDR3 sequence (DNA): TGTGCCACCACGGGGACAGGGGGGCGCAATCAGCCCCAGCATTTT.

This chain links TRBV19 with TRBJ2-3; 11 bases are shared with TRBD2. This CDR3 spans 19 amino acids. Trimming cost V 5 bases and J 0 bases; bases outside gene matches: 13. CDR1 is LNHDA and CDR2 is SQIVND in the germline V gene (reference sequence). CDR3 sequence: CASSSSRKLAGASTDTQYF. The CDR3 DNA is TGTGCCAGTAGTTCGTCTCGTAAACTAGCGGGGGCGAGCACAGATACGCAGTATTTT.

This clone showed up just a few times. The chain has TRBV5-1 and TRBJ1-2; no clear D. The ends were cut back, 0 bases at V and 4 bases at J, with 7 bases in the middle. The CDR3 contains 13 residues. Germline lookup yields CDR1 SGHRS and CDR2 YFSETQ. The CDR3 spells CASSLDSTYGYTF. The CDR3 DNA sequence: TGCGCCAGCAGCTTGGACAGCACCTATGGCTACACCTTC.

The chain links TRBV3-1 (or the pseudogene TRBV3-2) to TRBJ2-1; perhaps TRBD2 as D (5 bases). Germline CDR1 and CDR2: LGHDT and YNNKEL (reference sequence). The germline V and J ends were trimmed by 3 bases and 13 bases, with 10 bases remaining between them. This CDR3 spans 11 amino acids. CDR3 DNA: TGTGCCAGCAGCCACCGGACTTCCCAGTTCTTC. This codes for CASSHRTSQFF.

This clone has only one observation. The rearrangement joins TRBV30 to TRBJ2-1, with D unresolved. The germline CDR1 and CDR2 sequences are GTSNPN and SVGIG (reference sequence). The CDR3 loop spans 16 amino acids. V was cut by 0 bases and J by 0 bases, with 12 bases left in between. As DNA, the CDR3 is TGTGCCTGGAGTGTAAACTACCGTTCCTCCTACAATGAGCAGTTCTTC. This codes for CAWSVNYRSSYNEQFF. The variable domain in full, completed from reference TRBV30 and TRBJ2-1, reads SQTIHQWPATLVQPVGSPLSLECTVEGTSNPNLYWYRQAAGRGLQLLFYSVGIGQISSEVPQNLSASRPQDRQFILSSKKLLLSDSGFYLCAWSVNYRSSYNEQFFGPGTRLTVL.

The chain recombines TRBV7-2 with TRBJ2-6, with D uncertain. This CDR3 spans 15 amino acids. Looked up from germline, CDR1 is SGHTA and CDR2 is FQGNSA. The V end lost 6 bases, the J end lost 0 bases, and 9 bases lay between the germline ends. CDR3 in DNA: TGTGCCAGCAGGACAAAAGGCTCTGGGGCCAACGTCCTGACTTTC. It codes for CASRTKGSGANVLTF.

The chain employs TRBV4-1 and TRBJ2-1; 11 positions agree with TRBD2. Trimming cost V 4 bases and J 4 bases; bases outside gene matches: 6. Germline V gives CDR1 MGHRA, CDR2 YSYEKL. The CDR3 contains 16 residues. The CDR3 nucleotides read TGCGCCAGCAGCCCTCTGGGGACTAGCGGATACAATGAGCAGTTCTTC. This translates into CASSPLGTSGYNEQFF.

This sequence joins TRBV18 and TRBJ2-2; 13 bases line up with TRBD2. V shed 3 bases and J 6 bases; nucleotides not matched to a gene: 7. The germline CDR1 and CDR2 sequences are KGHSH and LQKENI. The CDR3 contains 17 residues. The CDR3 loop reads CASSPGLAGEAAGELFF. The CDR3 DNA is TGTGCCAGCTCACCCGGACTAGCGGGAGAAGCGGCCGGGGAGCTGTTTTTT.

This chain connects TRBV4-1 to TRBJ2-7, with D unclear. The germline gives CDR1 MGHRA, CDR2 YSYEKL. The ends were cut back, 0 bases at V and 2 bases at J, with 5 bases in the middle. The CDR3 spans 13 residues. Here the CDR3 reads CASSQDTAYEQYF. CDR3 DNA: TGCGCCAGCAGCCAAGACACAGCCTACGAGCAGTACTTC.

The chain joins TRBV7-6 to TRBJ1-1, with D possibly TRBD1 on 5 matching bases. This CDR3 is 14 amino acids long. The ends were cut back, 5 bases at V and 2 bases at J, with 12 bases in the middle. CDR1 is SGHVS and CDR2 is FNYEAQ in the germline V gene. In DNA form, the CDR3 reads TGTGCCAGCAGCAGGGGATGGGATAACACTGAAGCTTTCTTT. Translated: CASSRGWDNTEAFF.

V and J are TRBV9 and TRBJ2-3, with D perhaps matching TRBD2 (6 bases). This CDR3 contains 15 residues. Germline lookup yields CDR1 SGDLS and CDR2 YYNGEE. Deletions cut 0 bases from V and 4 bases from J, with 12 bases between. The CDR3 region is CASSVAQLAADTQYF. The CDR3 coding sequence is TGTGCCAGCAGCGTAGCTCAACTAGCTGCAGATACGCAGTATTTT. Together with reference TRBV9 and TRBJ2-3, the CDR3 gives the full variable domain: DSGVTQTPKHLITATGQRVTLRCSPRSGDLSVYWYQQSLDQGLQFLIQYYNGEERAKGNILERFSAQQFPDLHSELNLSSLELGDSALYFCASSVAQLAADTQYFGPGTRLTVL.

The chain couples TRBV7-2 to TRBJ2-2; D call uncertain. The length of the CDR3 is 14 residues. Per the germline V gene, CDR1 is SGHTA and CDR2 is FQGNSA. V lost 2 bases and J 2 bases, leaving 6 bases between the germline ends. This CDR3 reads CASSLLLNTGELFF. The CDR3, as DNA: TGTGCCAGCAGCTTATTACTAAACACCGGGGAGCTGTTTTTT.

The CDR3 sequence: CAIRGTGRSYEQYF. As DNA, the CDR3 is TGTGCCATCAGGGGGACAGGGAGATCCTACGAGCAGTACTTC. The genes are TRBV10-3 and TRBJ2-7; 9 bases align to TRBD1. There are 14 residues in the CDR3. In germline, CDR1 is ENHRY, CDR2 SYGVKD. The junction had 4 bases not matched to a gene; V was cut back by 6 bases and J by 1 base.

Concerning this clone: The sample has other DNA sequences that encode this CDR3 too. This rearrangement joins TRBV5-1 to TRBJ1-2; D may be TRBD1 (5 bases). CDR1 SGHRS and CDR2 YFSETQ come from the germline V gene. This CDR3 spans 13 amino acids. V lost 0 bases to trimming and J lost 2 bases, with 5 bases between them. This CDR3 reads CASSLGQNYGYTF. The CDR3 DNA follows: TGCGCCAGCAGCTTGGGACAGAACTATGGCTACACCTTC.

The rearrangement joins TRBV4-2 to TRBJ2-1; TRBD2 aligns across 9 bases. CDR3 size: 15 residues. V was clipped by 5 bases and J by 5 bases; unmatched bases: 7. Germline CDR1 reads LGHNA; CDR2 reads YNFKEQ. The CDR3 bases are TGTGCCAGCAGCTTGCAGCGGGGGGCCGACAATGAGCAGTTCTTC. Its protein is CASSLQRGADNEQFF.

The chain employs TRBV5-1 and TRBJ2-7, with 8 bases identical to TRBD2. Germline loops: CDR1 SGHRS, CDR2 YFSETQ. The CDR3 length is 19 residues. V lost 4 bases and J lost 3; bases outside the gene matches: 21. The CDR3 region has the DNA TGCGCCAGCAGCCACATTGGACTAGCTGATCGGATGCTCTTCTACGAGCAGTACTTC. Translation gives CASSHIGLADRMLFYEQYF.

The chain combines TRBV6-2 or TRBV6-3 with TRBJ2-1, with 9 bases lining up with TRBD1. This CDR3 contains 17 residues. The V gene end was trimmed by 5 bases and the J gene end by 4 bases; junction bases not matched to a gene: 12. From germline, CDR1 is MNHEY and CDR2 SVGEGT. The CDR3 nucleotides are TGTGCCAGCAGTCCAAGTCGCGGACAGGGGATTTACAATGAGCAGTTCTTC. Translated: CASSPSRGQGIYNEQFF.

The chain links TRBV10-2 to TRBJ2-7; no firm D call. The CDR3 runs 13 residues. Trimming left V 2 bases short and J 2 bases short, with 7 bases between. Germline assignment: CDR1 WSHSY and CDR2 SAAADI. The CDR3 DNA is TGCGCCAGCAGTGAGGCTAGGACCTACGAGCAGTACTTC. Its protein product is CASSEARTYEQYF.

The J gene is TRBJ2-7, the V gene TRBV6-5; tentative D call: TRBD1 (5 bases). This CDR3 is 14 amino acids long. V shed 4 bases and J shed 5 bases, with 15 bases lying between them. Germline V gives CDR1 MNHEY, CDR2 SVGAGI. The CDR3 region has the DNA TGTGCCAGCAGTTTAGCAGGGTTTAGGAACGAGCAGTACTTC. Its translation is CASSLAGFRNEQYF.

The V call is TRBV7-9, the J call TRBJ1-5, with D unclear. Germline loops: CDR1 SEHNR, CDR2 FQNEAQ (reference sequence). Deletions cut 0 bases from V and 6 bases from J, with 15 bases between. CDR3 length: 16 residues. CDR3 protein: CASSLALGPAGQPQHF. CDR3 in DNA: TGTGCCAGCAGCTTAGCGCTTGGACCGGCGGGTCAGCCCCAGCATTTT.

This rearrangement joins TRBV28 to TRBJ2-7; D remains ambiguous. CDR1 MDHEN and CDR2 SYDVKM come from the germline V gene. Trimming took off 6 bases at V and 3 bases at J, with 18 bases between the two ends. The CDR3 is made up of 15 amino acids. The chain's CDR3 is CASRIPGPLYYEQYF. The CDR3 DNA reads as TGTGCCAGCAGAATACCGGGTCCCTTATACTACGAGCAGTACTTC.